This passage covers 20 T cell receptor beta chains from one sample sequenced in a study of CD4+ T cells in melanoma. The method was immunoSEQ multiplex PCR; TCRdb's version includes in-frame clones alone and lacks a portion of them. The sample has roughly 10,000 clones; about 63% are singletons. Input material: cells from a culture (not recorded whether cultured in vitro). The source of these receptors is a human donor with melanoma.

This chain joins TRBV4-1 and TRBJ2-7, with TRBD1 matching 8 bases. The V gene's germline CDR1 is MGHRA and CDR2 YSYEKL. J gave up 3 bases and V 0 bases, and 4 bases lay outside the gene matches. The CDR3 is made up of 15 amino acids. The CDR3 nucleotides read TGCGCCAGCAGCCAAGAAGGACAGGGCGGCTACGAGCAGTACTTC. It translates to CASSQEGQGGYEQYF.

The V gene is TRBV6-5, the J gene TRBJ2-4; the D is unclear. CDR1 is MNHEY, CDR2 SVGAGI, per germline. Trimming stripped 5 bases from V and 3 bases from J, with 14 bases between. The CDR3 spans 15 residues. The CDR3 bases are TGTGCCAGCAGTGCTACAAACCCCCACAAAAACATTCAGTACTTC. This gives the protein CASSATNPHKNIQYF.

This clone was observed a few times. The genes are TRBV6-1 and TRBJ1-2; D unclear. With 5 bases removed from V and 5 bases from J, the gap between germline ends came to 15 bases. The CDR3 has 14 residues. Germline assignment: CDR1 MNHNS and CDR2 SASEGT. Here the CDR3 reads CASSSSPTGYGYTF. The CDR3 nucleotides read TGTGCCAGCAGTTCGTCTCCCACCGGATATGGCTACACCTTC.

There are a few counts of this clone. The chain carries TRBV6-5 and TRBJ1-6; D is ambiguous. The V and J ends lost 6 bases and 10 bases respectively, with 16 bases between them. This CDR3 spans 14 amino acids. From germline, CDR1 is MNHEY and CDR2 SVGAGI. The chain's CDR3 is CASSRGSPGSPLHF. The CDR3 DNA reads TGTGCCAGCAGCCGAGGGTCCCCCGGGTCACCCCTCCACTTT.

This clone was detected once. The V gene is TRBV7-8, the J gene TRBJ2-5; D is ambiguous. Germline V lookup: CDR1 SGHVS, CDR2 FQNEAQ. This CDR3 is built from 14 residues. The germline V and J ends were trimmed by 1 base and 4 bases, with 10 bases remaining between them. In DNA form, the CDR3 reads TGTGCCAGCAGCTTAGGGGTGGTGCGAGAGACCCAGTACTTC. Its protein product is CASSLGVVRETQYF. The whole variable domain, remainder taken from reference TRBV7-8 and TRBJ2-5, is GAGVSQSPRYKVAKRGQDVALRCDPISGHVSLFWYQQALGQGPEFLTYFQNEAQLDKSGLPSDRFFAERPEGSVSTLKIQRTQQEDSAVYLCASSLGVVRETQYFGPGTRLLVL.

The rearrangement uses TRBV6-1 and TRBJ1-4; 8 positions agree with TRBD1. Germline V CDR1 and CDR2: MNHNS, SASEGT. This CDR3 spans 15 amino acids. J was trimmed by 8 bases and V by 3 bases; bases with no gene match: 8. The CDR3 region has the DNA TGTGCCAGCAGTGATTTGGACAGGGAAGACGAAAAACTGTTTTTT. Translated, it gives CASSDLDREDEKLFF.

This clone was seen more than once but under ten times. This chain connects TRBV5-1 to TRBJ1-5; D perhaps matches TRBD1 (6 bases). V dropped 0 bases and J dropped 6 bases, with 7 bases sitting between them. This CDR3 contains 13 residues. The V gene's germline CDR1 is SGHRS and CDR2 YFSETQ. The CDR3 loop reads CASSLEGGQPQHF. The CDR3 DNA sequence: TGCGCCAGCAGCTTGGAGGGGGGTCAGCCCCAGCATTTT. Full variable domain (rest looked up from reference TRBV5-1 and TRBJ1-5): KAGVTQTPRYLIKTRGQQVTLSCSPISGHRSVSWYQQTPGQGLQFLFEYFSETQRNKGNFPGRFSGRQFSNSRSEMNVSTLELGDSALYLCASSLEGGQPQHFGDGTRLSIL.

In this sample, this clone turned up a few times. The chain employs TRBV6-6 and TRBJ1-5; 7 bases line up with TRBD1. The CDR3 has 16 amino acids. V lost 6 bases, J lost 0 bases, and 8 bases stayed unmatched. Germline lookup yields CDR1 MNHNY and CDR2 SVGAGI (reference sequence). CDR3 nucleotides: TGTGCCAGCAGCAGGGGGGCCCAAATTAGCAATCAGCCCCAGCATTTT. This codes for CASSRGAQISNQPQHF.

The chain links TRBV4-1 to TRBJ1-6; D unclear. The V gene lost 1 base and the J gene lost 0 bases, with 10 bases spanning the gap. Germline V CDR1 and CDR2: MGHRA, YSYEKL. This CDR3 region has 17 residues. The CDR3 region has the DNA TGCGCCAGCAGCCAAGTAGGCCGAAGCTCCTATAATTCACCCCTCCACTTT. It translates to CASSQVGRSSYNSPLHF.

The chain uses TRBV6-1 and TRBJ1-3; D is possibly TRBD1 (5 bases). V shed 7 bases and J shed 2 bases, with 15 bases lying between them. Per the germline V gene, CDR1 is MNHNS and CDR2 is SASEGT. This CDR3 has 15 residues. The CDR3 DNA is TGTGCCAGCACCTGGGACGGTTCGACTGGAAACACCATATATTTT. Protein sequence: CASTWDGSTGNTIYF.

This chain connects TRBV27 to TRBJ1-2; TRBD1 matches at 8 bases. Unmatched junction bases numbered 10, after V lost 2 bases and J lost 8 bases. Germline V gene lookup returns CDR1 MNHEY and CDR2 SMNVEV (reference sequence). The CDR3 contains 15 residues. CDR3 bases: TGTGCCAGCAGTTTAAAGGCAGGGGGCGCGACGGGCTACACCTTC. Translating it yields CASSLKAGGATGYTF.

The V and J genes are TRBV23-1 and TRBJ1-3; D unclear. Being an ORF, TRBV23-1 has a function that is uncertain. V was clipped by 0 bases and J by 4 bases, with 10 bases between them. The CDR3 sequence is 15 residues long. CDR3 loop: CASSQSGGRGNTIYF. The CDR3 nucleotides read TGCGCCAGCAGTCAATCGGGCGGGAGAGGAAACACCATATATTTT.

V usage is TRBV19 and J usage is TRBJ2-1; TRBD1 agrees at 8 bases. The germline CDR1 and CDR2 sequences are LNHDA and SQIVND (reference sequence). This CDR3 spans 15 amino acids. V dropped 4 bases and J dropped 3; count of bases not matched to a gene: 5. CDR3 coding DNA: TGTGCCAGTAGTAGCACCGGGACAGGCTACAATGAGCAGTTCTTC. Residues: CASSSTGTGYNEQFF.

This clone was seen only a few times. The genes are TRBV6-5 and TRBJ1-3, with 7 bases aligning to TRBD1. The V segment lost 6 bases and the J segment 0 bases; nucleotides outside the gene matches: 5. CDR1 and CDR2 from the germline V gene are MNHEY and SVGAGI. The CDR3 is 15 residues long. CDR3 sequence: CASSRQGRSGNTIYF. CDR3 nucleotides: TGTGCCAGCAGCAGACAGGGCCGCTCTGGAAACACCATATATTTT.

The chain joins TRBV6-1 to TRBJ2-7, with D maybe TRBD2 (5 bases). V lost 6 bases and J lost 12, with 15 bases in between. This CDR3 has 11 amino acids. Per the germline V gene, CDR1 is MNHNS and CDR2 is SASEGT. The CDR3 sequence is CASSPGFEGYF. CDR3 DNA: TGTGCCAGCAGCCCGGGCTTCGAGGGGTACTTC.

This clone has a handful of counts. The gene calls are TRBV6-1 and TRBJ2-7, with 7 nucleotides matching TRBD1. V lost 7 bases to trimming and J lost 3 bases; unmatched junction nucleotides: 12. This CDR3 has 15 residues. The V gene's germline CDR1 is MNHNS and CDR2 SASEGT. CDR3 region: CASIKSRDRYYEQYF. The CDR3 nucleotides are TGTGCCAGCATCAAGTCACGGGACAGATACTACGAGCAGTACTTC.

V gene TRBV15 combines with J gene TRBJ1-4, with a tentative D call TRBD1 (5 bases). Germline V gene data show CDR1 as LNHNV and CDR2 as YYDKDF (reference sequence). Trimming left V 0 bases short and J 7 bases short, with 15 bases between. The CDR3 runs to 16 residues. The CDR3 bases are TGTGCCACCAGCAGAGATCTTCCGGGGACCGGTGAAAAACTGTTTTTT. Encoded protein: CATSRDLPGTGEKLFF.

The gene calls are TRBV5-6 and TRBJ2-1, with D possibly TRBD1 on 6 matching bases. Trimming pared 3 bases from V and 4 bases from J, leaving 11 bases between. CDR1 and CDR2 (germline): SGHDT, YYEEEE. The CDR3 sequence is 14 residues long. The CDR3 DNA sequence: TGTGCCAGCAGCTATGGACAGCTTTACAATGAGCAGTTCTTC. Protein product: CASSYGQLYNEQFF.

This clone came up a few times. The chain links TRBV11-2 to TRBJ1-5; D not resolved. V lost 5 bases and J 0 bases, leaving 5 bases between the germline ends. This CDR3 has 13 residues. Germline-derived CDR1 and CDR2 are SGHAT and FQNNGV. The CDR3 region is CASSTYSNQPQHF. CDR3 bases: TGTGCCAGCAGCACATATAGCAATCAGCCCCAGCATTTT.

The sample holds one count of this clone. This chain connects TRBV11-2 to TRBJ1-1, with 7 positions matching TRBD1. This CDR3 region has 15 residues. V shed 8 bases, J shed 5 bases, and the junction held 14 bases outside the gene matches. CDR1 and CDR2 from the germline V gene are SGHAT and FQNNGV. The CDR3 DNA follows: TGTGCCAGCCTTCGCCAGGGGGGAGCTTCTACTGAAGCTTTCTTT. Translation: CASLRQGGASTEAFF.